This paragraph reports one T cell receptor beta chain. Germline trimming cut 2 bases from V and 6 bases from J; bases unmatched to any gene: 5. The CDR3 is 14 amino acids. Germline CDR1 and CDR2: MNHEY and SVGEGT. Authors' methods: For nucleated cells, counts were estimated from reference gene primer amplification. Only in-frame clones appear in the TCRdb table, and some are missing; sequencing was by immunoSEQ multiplex PCR. V, J and clone size reflect that table, while D and trimming were determined from the DNA. The data show hundreds of thousands of clones, about 79% seen once. The data originate from a study of blood T cell repertoires in COVID-19. Study as a whole: COVID-19 samples from acute and convalescent phases originated in the United States, Italy and Spain. The cDNA or gDNA used as material had been derived from T cells, B-cell-depleted T cells, or PBMCs.

The TCR sequence derives from a woman older than 75 with acute or convalescent COVID-19. The rearrangement uses TRBV6-2 or TRBV6-3 and TRBJ2-7, with 9 positions matching TRBD1. Sequencing used peripheral blood. The CDR3 sequence: CASSYRGTGREQYF. The CDR3 bases are TGTGCCAGCAGTTACCGGGGGACAGGGCGCGAGCAGTACTTC.